These 17 T cell receptor beta chains share one sample of origin, sequenced in a study of CD8 T cells in Susac syndrome. cDNA came from about 0.51 to 1 ug RNA primed by random hexamers. TCRdb passed the immunoSEQ multiplex PCR reads through MiXCR, listing each CDR3 protein once. The sample lists about 200,000 distinct CDR3 sequences, roughly 96% occurring once. Sequencing was performed on CD4+ T cells from PBMCs. These receptors originate from a human donor with multiple sclerosis.

J is TRBJ2-5 and V is TRBV11-2; TRBD2 might be the D (6 bases). Trimming left V 3 bases short and J 2 bases short, with 19 bases between. From germline, CDR1 is SGHAT and CDR2 FQNNGV. The CDR3 length is 17 residues. Written as DNA, the CDR3 is TGTGCCAGCAGCTTGGGGCGGGGTAGGACCCGGCAAGAGACCCAGTACTTC. Translation: CASSLGRGRTRQETQYF.

The V and J genes are TRBV7-2 and TRBJ2-6; D may be TRBD1 (5 bases). The CDR3 is made up of 15 amino acids. Germline V lookup: CDR1 SGHTA, CDR2 FQGNSA. V was cut by 5 bases and J by 4 bases, with 12 bases left in between. CDR3 loop: CASSARVAGANVLTF. Written as DNA, the CDR3 is TGTGCCAGCAGCGCCAGGGTGGCAGGGGCCAACGTCCTGACTTTC.

This sequence joins TRBV14 and TRBJ1-1; TRBD1 matches at 9 bases. The J segment lost 11 bases and the V segment lost 0 bases, leaving 4 bases of the junction unmatched. The CDR3 length is 13 residues. Germline loops: CDR1 SGHDN, CDR2 FVKESK. The CDR3 coding sequence is TGTGCCAGCAGCCAAGAAGGGACAGGGATCGCTTTCTTT. It yields the protein CASSQEGTGIAFF.

This clonotype was recorded only once. The CDR3 here is CSVELRGLRSGANVLTF. The CDR3 coding sequence is TGCAGCGTTGAATTGAGGGGCTTACGCTCTGGGGCCAACGTCCTGACTTTC. The rearrangement links TRBV29-1 to TRBJ2-6; D tentatively reads TRBD1 or TRBD2 (5 bases each). Germline CDR1 and CDR2: SQVTM and ANQGSEA. V lost 2 bases to trimming and J lost 0 bases, with 14 bases between them. The CDR3 consists of 17 residues.

V is TRBV14 and J is TRBJ2-7; D may correspond to TRBD1 or TRBD2 (5 bases each). Germline CDR1 is SGHDN and CDR2 is FVKESK. The CDR3 is 13 amino acids. V was cut by 4 bases and J by 6 bases, with 13 bases left in between. CDR3 in DNA: TGTGCCAGCAGCCCGCTGGGACCCCTCGAGCAGTACTTC. The encoded protein is CASSPLGPLEQYF.

This clonotype occurred once. The rearrangement uses TRBV12-5 and TRBJ2-6; no firm D call. Trimming cost V 7 bases and J 0 bases, with 4 bases left between them. The CDR3 sequence is 13 residues long. Germline assignment: CDR1 LGHNT and CDR2 FRNRAP. The CDR3 reads CASVTSGANVLTF. The CDR3 bases are TGTGCTAGTGTCACCTCTGGGGCCAACGTCCTGACTTTC.

The chain has TRBV5-4 and TRBJ2-1; 11 bases align to TRBD2. Trimming took 3 bases from V and 2 from J; bases not matched to a gene: 7. Germline-derived CDR1 and CDR2 are SGHNT and YYREEE (reference sequence). This CDR3 is built from 17 residues. CDR3 protein: CASSYTASGGTYNEQFF. CDR3 DNA: TGTGCCAGCAGCTACACGGCTAGCGGGGGGACCTACAATGAGCAGTTCTTC.

This clonotype has just one count. This chain links TRBV3-1 with TRBJ2-1; 10 bases line up with TRBD1. Losses at the gene ends were 4 bases for V and 8 bases for J; bases not matched to a gene: 5. The CDR3 consists of 14 residues. Germline CDR1 is LGHDT and CDR2 is YNNKEL (reference sequence). The DNA of the CDR3 is TGTGCCAGCAGCCGACAGGGGGCCTGGGATGAGCAGTTCTTC. Protein product: CASSRQGAWDEQFF.

The chain is built from TRBV29-1 and TRBJ2-7; D perhaps matches TRBD1 (5 bases). This CDR3 has 11 residues. V was cut by 7 bases and J by 8 bases, with 15 bases left in between. Germline CDR1 reads SQVTM; CDR2 reads ANQGSEA. CDR3 sequence reads: CSASDSSQQYF. CDR3 DNA sequence: TGCAGCGCAAGCGACAGTTCACAGCAGTACTTC.

This clonotype was observed a handful of times. V and J are TRBV7-9 and TRBJ2-7, with D perhaps TRBD1 (6 bases). Trimming took off 3 bases at V and 0 bases at J, with 9 bases between the two ends. The CDR3 has 14 amino acids. Germline loops: CDR1 SEHNR, CDR2 FQNEAQ (reference sequence). The CDR3, as DNA: TGTGCCAGCAGCTTTAGGGACATCTCCTACGAGCAGTACTTC. It specifies CASSFRDISYEQYF.

The CDR3 nucleotides read TGTGCCAGCAGCCCCTGGGGAGTAGGAAACACAGATACGCAGTATTTT. Residues: CASSPWGVGNTDTQYF. This chain connects TRBV7-9 to TRBJ2-3, with D perhaps matching TRBD2 (5 bases). The CDR3 is made up of 16 amino acids. V lost 5 bases, J lost 2 bases, and 17 bases lay in between. CDR1 and CDR2 from the germline V gene are SEHNR and FQNEAQ (reference sequence).

The genes are TRBV19 and TRBJ2-1, with a tentative D call TRBD2 (5 bases). V shed 8 bases and J shed 7 bases, with 15 bases lying between them. CDR1 and CDR2 (germline): LNHDA, SQIVND (reference sequence). The CDR3 covers 13 residues. This chain's CDR3 is CASASGSRNEQFF. CDR3 bases: TGTGCCAGTGCCTCGGGATCGAGGAATGAGCAGTTCTTC.

The chain combines TRBV30 with TRBJ2-1; weak D call: TRBD2 (5 bases). Trimming removed 4 bases at V and 2 bases at J, with 18 bases between. There are 16 residues in the CDR3. Germline V CDR1 and CDR2: GTSNPN, SVGIG (reference sequence). The DNA for the CDR3 is TGTGCCTGGAAACCCCCCATAGCGAAACCCTACAATGAGCAGTTCTTC. This codes for CAWKPPIAKPYNEQFF.

The chain's CDR3 is CASIQTGGTEAFF. CDR3 nucleotide sequence: TGCGCCAGCATCCAAACAGGGGGCACTGAAGCTTTCTTT. V gene TRBV23-1 combines with J gene TRBJ1-1; 8 bases map to TRBD1. TRBV23-1 is noted as an ORF with a role that remains uncertain. There are 13 residues in the CDR3. The V segment lost 7 bases and the J segment 4 bases; nucleotides outside the gene matches: 5.

This rearrangement joins TRBV12-3 or TRBV12-4 to TRBJ2-1; D gene uncertain. The CDR3 runs 13 residues. The V and J ends lost 5 bases and 4 bases respectively, with 9 bases between them. CDR3 sequence (DNA): TGTGCCAGCAGTCCCCGTCTTTACAATGAGCAGTTCTTC. This encodes CASSPRLYNEQFF.

The chain has TRBV6-1 and TRBJ1-2, with D uncertain. CDR1 is MNHNS, CDR2 SASEGT, per germline. V shed 2 bases and J shed 6 bases, with 13 bases lying between them. The CDR3 totals 14 residues. CDR3 sequence (DNA): TGTGCCAGCAGTGAATCAAAGGGTTCGGATGGCTACACCTTC. Translating gives CASSESKGSDGYTF.

As to this clonotype: Compared with germline, one end of the junction differs, possibly owing to a read error. The gene calls are TRBV6-5 and TRBJ1-3; no firm D call. The CDR3 sequence is 14 residues long. Per the germline V gene, CDR1 is MNHEY and CDR2 is SVGAGI. The CDR3: CASSYAFSGNTIYF. In DNA form, the CDR3 reads TGCGCCAGCAGTTACGCCTTCTCTGGAAACACCATATATTTT.